This TCR beta chain was sequenced for a study of T cell repertoires in cytomegalovirus infection. Study-level background: CMV epitopes in the study were HLA-C-restricted (recently identified) and HLA-B-restricted (well studied). CMV infection together with matching HLA type was indicated by public TCR beta signatures.

A word on this clonotype: Its antigen remains unknown.

Regarding the study as a whole: HLA-C-restricted CMV-specific TCR beta clonotypes were dominant in the ex vivo response. Accumulated public TCR beta family frequency recognized individuals carrying CMV together with the relevant HLA.

TCRdb reprocessed the reads via MiXCR and lists one record per CDR3 protein. The sample yields some 940,000 distinct CDR3 sequences, approximately 33% seen once. Germline values: CDR1 SGHDN, CDR2 FVKESK. CDR3 length: 17 residues. Between the trimmed V and J ends, which lost 0 bases and 8 bases, there was a span of 20 bases. This sample comprised cultured CD8+ T cells from PBMCs, obtained from culture after CMV antigen stimulation. The V call is TRBV14, the J call TRBJ2-1, with a tentative D call TRBD1 (5 bases). The source is a human donor in good health (CMV status not recorded). Some clones in this sample may be carry-over from other donors' samples. In DNA, the CDR3 is TGTGCCAGCAGCCAAGACTTCAGGGTAGGTTCGTTAGATGAGCAGTTCTTC. Translated, it gives CASSQDFRVGSLDEQFF. The variable domain in full, with the rest retrieved from reference TRBV14 and TRBJ2-1, is EAGVTQFPSHSVIEKGQTVTLRCDPISGHDNLYWYRRVMGKEIKFLLHFVKESKQDESGMPNNRFLAERTGGTYSTLKVQPAELEDSGVYFCASSQDFRVGSLDEQFFGPGTRLTVL.